The next 29 T cell receptor beta chains were all read from a single sample in a study of CXCR3-negative and CXCR3-positive naive CD8 T cells. The method, 5' RACE with UMI labels, was used to prepare the TRB cDNA libraries. TCRdb reprocessed the 5' RACE reads, with one entry per CDR3 protein and no DNA. Its table records about 57,000 distinct CDR3 sequences. Sequenced input: memory CD8+ T cells from blood. These receptor sequences come from a human donor in good health. Some clones in this sample may be carry-over from other donors' samples.

The chain recombines TRBV28 with TRBJ2-2; without DNA, the TCRdb call of TRBD1 cannot be checked. The CDR3 is made up of 16 amino acids. Germline V gives CDR1 MDHEN, CDR2 SYDVKM. The CDR3 here is CASSRNDRENTGELFF.

The chain carries TRBV7-2 and TRBJ2-7. Germline CDR1 is SGHTA and CDR2 is FQGNSA. This CDR3 has 13 amino acids. This chain's CDR3 is CASSPYSAYEQYF.

The chain couples TRBV20-1 to TRBJ2-3; the TRBD1 assignment by TCRdb is unverifiable without DNA. The CDR3 sequence is 17 residues long. Per the germline V gene, CDR1 is DFQATT and CDR2 is SNEGSKA (reference sequence). The chain's CDR3 is CSATLPGLGMRDDTQYF.

The V call is TRBV29-1, the J call TRBJ2-1; the TCRdb call, TRBD2, lacks DNA for checking. The CDR3 totals 13 residues. The germline V gene has CDR1 SQVTM and CDR2 ANQGSEA. Here the CDR3 reads CSVVLAAYNEQFF.

This chain uses TRBV20-1 with TRBJ2-1. This CDR3 spans 13 amino acids. The germline V gene has CDR1 DFQATT and CDR2 SNEGSKA (reference sequence). Here the CDR3 reads CSARDSSGHEQFF.

The genes are TRBV20-1 and TRBJ2-7; TCRdb reports TRBD2, a call that lacks DNA to check it against. The CDR3 extends over 13 amino acids. The germline gives CDR1 DFQATT, CDR2 SNEGSKA (reference sequence). This CDR3 reads CSASGSGTYEQYF.

The V gene is TRBV20-1, the J gene TRBJ2-7; the TRBD2 assignment by TCRdb is unverifiable without DNA. CDR1 is DFQATT and CDR2 is SNEGSKA in the germline V gene (reference sequence). This CDR3 comprises 15 residues. This chain's CDR3 is CSARAVGLVTYEQYF.

This chain connects TRBV28 to TRBJ2-7; lacking DNA, the TRBD1 call made by TCRdb goes unchecked. CDR1 MDHEN and CDR2 SYDVKM come from the germline V gene. The CDR3 has 14 amino acids. The chain's CDR3 is CASSLLGQPDEQYF.

The chain combines TRBV5-6 with TRBJ1-1. CDR1 and CDR2 from the germline V gene are SGHDT and YYEEEE. This CDR3 has 17 amino acids. CDR3 amino acids: CASSLFGQAVWDTEAFF. The whole variable domain, filled in from reference TRBV5-6 and TRBJ1-1, reads DAGVTQSPTHLIKTRGQQVTLRCSPKSGHDTVSWYQQALGQGPQFIFQYYEEEERQRGNFPDRFSGHQFPNYSSELNVNALLLGDSALYLCASSLFGQAVWDTEAFFGQGTRLTVV.

J is TRBJ2-1 and V is TRBV12-3 or TRBV12-4; TCRdb indicates TRBD1, and absent DNA this call remains unverified. The CDR3 consists of 20 residues. The CDR3 reads CASSPLGQEPRSSSYNEQFF.

V gene TRBV6-4 combines with J gene TRBJ2-1; TCRdb's D call of TRBD2 is untestable without DNA. Germline V gene data show CDR1 as MRHNA and CDR2 as SNTAGT. The CDR3 consists of 15 residues. Here the CDR3 reads CASSLTSGSYNEQFF.

The chain employs TRBV7-9 and TRBJ2-2; absent DNA, TCRdb's TRBD2 call cannot be checked. Germline values: CDR1 SEHNR, CDR2 FQNEAQ (reference sequence). The CDR3 totals 15 residues. This CDR3 is CASSLRGENTGELFF.

The chain is built from TRBV15 and TRBJ2-6. Per the germline V gene, CDR1 is LNHNV and CDR2 is YYDKDF (reference sequence). The CDR3 extends over 14 amino acids. This chain's CDR3 is CATSPLSGANVLTF.

The genes are TRBV5-1 and TRBJ1-1. CDR1 is SGHRS and CDR2 is YFSETQ in the germline V gene. The CDR3 has 15 residues. CDR3 region: CASSAIPVGNTEAFF.

The chain uses TRBV4-2 and TRBJ1-2. The CDR3 consists of 14 residues. Germline CDR1 and CDR2: LGHNA and YNFKEQ. CDR3 region: CASSQAVGSYGYTF.

The CDR3 reads CASSFLGGTDTQYF. The chain joins TRBV7-8 to TRBJ2-3. CDR1 and CDR2 (germline): SGHVS, FQNEAQ. This CDR3 contains 14 residues.

By frequency, this clonotype registers medium-sized. The chain is built from TRBV29-1 and TRBJ1-2; TCRdb calls TRBD1, which cannot be checked without DNA. From germline, CDR1 is SQVTM and CDR2 ANQGSEA. This CDR3 contains 12 residues. CDR3 region: CSAGSESYGYTF.

V gene TRBV7-9 combines with J gene TRBJ1-3. CDR1 is SEHNR, CDR2 FQNEAQ, per germline (reference sequence). The CDR3 is made up of 14 amino acids. The CDR3 region is CASSFEGTGNTIYF.

The CDR3: CASSQDPGTGPRSFRF. V usage is TRBV4-3 and J usage is TRBJ1-1; TCRdb indicates TRBD1, and absent DNA this call remains unverified. There are 16 residues in the CDR3. CDR1 is LGHNA and CDR2 is YSLEER in the germline V gene.

This clonotype is called medium-sized based on its frequency. This chain uses TRBV7-3 with TRBJ2-3; the D call of TRBD1 rests on TCRdb alone, since no DNA is present to check it. The V gene's germline CDR1 is SGHTA and CDR2 FQGTGA. CDR3 size: 16 residues. CDR3 residues: CASSTPGGGGTDTQYF.

The chain couples TRBV12-3 or TRBV12-4 to TRBJ1-1; TCRdb lists TRBD1, though no DNA is available to test this call. This CDR3 region has 14 residues. The CDR3 is CASKRGDSDTEAFF.

The chain has TRBV5-1 and TRBJ2-7; without DNA, the TCRdb call of TRBD1 cannot be checked. The CDR3 contains 13 residues. The germline V gene has CDR1 SGHRS and CDR2 YFSETQ. Here the CDR3 reads CASSAGTGGEQYF.

The chain combines TRBV7-9 with TRBJ2-5; TCRdb gives TRBD1 as the D gene, but with no DNA this cannot be confirmed. Germline V gives CDR1 SEHNR, CDR2 FQNEAQ (reference sequence). This CDR3 is built from 13 residues. The CDR3 sequence is CASSIRDLNSLYF.

The CDR3 here is CRTDGAGHYGYTF. This sequence joins TRBV29-1 and TRBJ1-2; with no DNA, the TCRdb D assignment of TRBD1 cannot be verified. CDR1 is SQVTM, CDR2 ANQGSEA, per germline. This CDR3 is 13 amino acids long.

V usage is TRBV19 and J usage is TRBJ2-1; TCRdb calls TRBD2, which cannot be checked without DNA. Germline values: CDR1 LNHDA, CDR2 SQIVND (reference sequence). This CDR3 region has 14 residues. The CDR3 sequence is CASSILAGDDEQFF. The entire variable domain, with the rest obtained from reference TRBV19 and TRBJ2-1, is as follows: DGGITQSPKYLFRKEGQNVTLSCEQNLNHDAMYWYRQDPGQGLRLIYYSQIVNDFQKGDIAEGYSVSREKKESFPLTVTSAQKNPTAFYLCASSILAGDDEQFFGPGTRLTVL.

The chain couples TRBV19 to TRBJ2-7; the TCRdb call, TRBD1, lacks DNA for checking. The CDR3 runs to 14 residues. Germline loops: CDR1 LNHDA, CDR2 SQIVND (reference sequence). CDR3 in amino acids: CASSTRVPSYEQYF.

The chain has TRBV5-5 and TRBJ2-3; TCRdb proposes TRBD2, but this gene call is untestable without DNA. The CDR3 has 15 amino acids. Germline V gene data show CDR1 as SGHKS and CDR2 as YYEKEE (reference sequence). CDR3 loop: CASSMGGTSKDTQYF.

This chain joins TRBV29-1 and TRBJ1-1; TCRdb's D call, TRBD1, is unchecked because there is no DNA. Germline V gives CDR1 SQVTM, CDR2 ANQGSEA. The CDR3 is made up of 14 amino acids. The CDR3 spells CSVLTGVPNTEAFF. Complete variable domain (other parts from reference TRBV29-1 and TRBJ1-1): SAVISQKPSRDICQRGTSLTIQCQVDSQVTMMFWYRQQPGQSLTLIATANQGSEATYESGFVIDKFPISRPNLTFSTLTVSNMSPEDSSIYLCSVLTGVPNTEAFFGQGTRLTVV.

The chain joins TRBV12-2 to TRBJ2-3; TCRdb's D gene call, TRBD1, goes unchecked for lack of DNA. TRBV12-2 is termed a pseudogene. This CDR3 is 17 amino acids long. CDR3 residues: CASRSHLDRPGTDTQYF.